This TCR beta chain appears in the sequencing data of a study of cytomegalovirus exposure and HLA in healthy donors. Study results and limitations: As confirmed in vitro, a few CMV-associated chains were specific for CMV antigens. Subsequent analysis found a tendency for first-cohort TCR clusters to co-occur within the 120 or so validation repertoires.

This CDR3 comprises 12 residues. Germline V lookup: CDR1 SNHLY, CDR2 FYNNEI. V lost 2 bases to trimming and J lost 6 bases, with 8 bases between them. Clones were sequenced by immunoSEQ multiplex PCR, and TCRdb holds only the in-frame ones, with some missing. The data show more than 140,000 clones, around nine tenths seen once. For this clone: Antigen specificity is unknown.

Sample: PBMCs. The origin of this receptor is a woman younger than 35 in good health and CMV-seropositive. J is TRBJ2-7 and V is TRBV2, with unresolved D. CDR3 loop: CASSETVVEQYF. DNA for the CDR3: TGTGCCAGCAGTGAAACGGTCGTCGAGCAGTACTTC.